This T cell receptor (beta chain) was captured in a study of blood T cell repertoires in COVID-19. Turning to the study itself: Acute and convalescent COVID-19 samples came from the United States, Italy and Spain. Sources were T cells, B-cell-depleted T cells, or PBMCs; the material itself was cDNA or gDNA.

The V gene lost 3 bases and the J gene lost 6 bases, with 10 bases spanning the gap. CDR1 is KGHSH and CDR2 is LQKENI in the germline V gene. This CDR3 is built from 13 residues. Per the original methods: Estimated nucleated cell counts came from reference gene primer amplification. Assay: immunoSEQ multiplex PCR; the TCRdb copy retains only in-frame clones and omits some. D and trimming come from the DNA, and the V and J calls and clone size come from that table. The sample consists of about 59,000 clones, roughly 80% of them appearing once. The receptor comes from a woman in her forties or fifties with active or convalescent COVID-19. The V call is TRBV18, the J call TRBJ2-3; a possible D gene is TRBD1 (6 bases). The source material was peripheral blood. CDR3 nucleotides: TGTGCCAGCTCACCCCAGGGGTCGGATACGCAGTATTTT. Translating gives CASSPQGSDTQYF.